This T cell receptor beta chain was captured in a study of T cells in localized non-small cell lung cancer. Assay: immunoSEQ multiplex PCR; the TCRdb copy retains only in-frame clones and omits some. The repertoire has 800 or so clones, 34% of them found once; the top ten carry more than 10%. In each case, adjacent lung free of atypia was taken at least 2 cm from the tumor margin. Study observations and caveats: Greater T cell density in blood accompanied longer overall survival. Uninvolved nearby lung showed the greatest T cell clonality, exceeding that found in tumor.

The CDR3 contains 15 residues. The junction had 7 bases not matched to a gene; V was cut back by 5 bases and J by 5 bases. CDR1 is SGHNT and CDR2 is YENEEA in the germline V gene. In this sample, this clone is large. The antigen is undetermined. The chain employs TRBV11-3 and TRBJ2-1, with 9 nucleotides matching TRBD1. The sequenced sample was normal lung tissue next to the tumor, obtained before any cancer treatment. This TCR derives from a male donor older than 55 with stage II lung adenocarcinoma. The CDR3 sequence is CASSRTGAGDNEQFF. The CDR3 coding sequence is TGTGCCAGCAGCAGGACAGGGGCTGGGGACAATGAGCAGTTCTTC.